Presented here are 32 T cell receptor beta chains from one specimen sequenced in a study of CXCR3-negative and CXCR3-positive naive CD8 T cells. The study made its TRB cDNA libraries by 5' RACE, adding UMI labels. From its re-call of the 5' RACE reads, TCRdb lists each CDR3 protein once, without DNA. This repertoire includes roughly 40,000 distinct CDR3 sequences. Sequenced input: memory CD8+ T cells from blood. These receptors were taken from a human donor in good health. Some clones in this sample may be carry-over from other donors' samples.

The V gene is TRBV20-1, the J gene TRBJ2-1; TCRdb selects TRBD2, and the lack of DNA leaves this call unchecked. CDR3 length equals 16 residues. Germline V gene data show CDR1 as DFQATT and CDR2 as SNEGSKA (reference sequence). The CDR3: CSARDPETTHYNEQFF.

The gene calls are TRBV6-2 or TRBV6-3 and TRBJ1-1; TCRdb indicates TRBD1, and absent DNA this call remains unverified. Germline-derived CDR1 and CDR2 are MNHEY and SVGEGT. This CDR3 is 18 amino acids long. CDR3 in amino acids: CASSYPSHRGPSNTEAFF.

This sequence joins TRBV2 and TRBJ2-7. Looked up from germline, CDR1 is SNHLY and CDR2 is FYNNEI. The CDR3 spans 13 residues. The CDR3: CASIGLPDYEQYF.

J is TRBJ1-2 and V is TRBV15; absent DNA, TCRdb's TRBD1 call cannot be checked. The germline CDR1 and CDR2 sequences are LNHNV and YYDKDF (reference sequence). This CDR3 has 15 amino acids. The chain's CDR3 is CATSPPPPKRDGYTF.

The V gene is TRBV6-5, the J gene TRBJ1-1. The CDR3 is 13 residues long. Germline V gene sequence: CDR1 MNHEY, CDR2 SVGAGI. CDR3 sequence: CASSATVNTEAFF.

The chain employs TRBV29-1 and TRBJ2-3; TCRdb indicates TRBD2, and absent DNA this call remains unverified. This CDR3 has 15 amino acids. Germline V CDR1 and CDR2: SQVTM, ANQGSEA. The CDR3 spells CSVVPGLQRADTQYF.

This rearrangement joins TRBV15 to TRBJ2-2; TCRdb picks TRBD1, but there is no DNA to check that call. The CDR3 runs 14 residues. The germline gives CDR1 LNHNV, CDR2 YYDKDF (reference sequence). CDR3 sequence reads: CATSRGRATGELFF. The full variable domain, its missing parts supplied by reference TRBV15 and TRBJ2-2, is DAMVIQNPRYQVTQFGKPVTLSCSQTLNHNVMYWYQQKSSQAPKLLFHYYDKDFNNEADTPDNFQSRRPNTSFCFLDIRSPGLGDTAMYLCATSRGRATGELFFGEGSRLTVL.

The chain uses TRBV6-2 or TRBV6-3 and TRBJ2-1; TCRdb's assignment of TRBD1 cannot be checked, as there is no DNA. The CDR3 extends over 14 amino acids. Germline V lookup: CDR1 MNHEY, CDR2 SVGEGT. This chain's CDR3 is CASSSSTGVDEQFF.

V gene TRBV6-2 or TRBV6-3 combines with J gene TRBJ2-7; the D call from TCRdb, TRBD2, cannot be confirmed without DNA. The CDR3 contains 16 residues. Germline CDR1 and CDR2: MNHEY and SVGEGT. The CDR3 here is CASKPPGPSEVDEQYF.

This chain uses TRBV7-9 with TRBJ2-5. Per germline, CDR1 SEHNR and CDR2 FQNEAQ (reference sequence). CDR3 length equals 11 residues. This chain's CDR3 is CASSPQETQYF.

This chain connects TRBV29-1 to TRBJ2-7. Germline V lookup: CDR1 SQVTM, CDR2 ANQGSEA. This CDR3 has 12 residues. The CDR3 reads CSVRTYTYEQYF.

The rearrangement links TRBV28 to TRBJ2-7; TCRdb's D call, TRBD2, is unchecked because there is no DNA. Looked up from germline, CDR1 is MDHEN and CDR2 is SYDVKM. There are 13 residues in the CDR3. The CDR3 sequence is CASRLAGADEQYF.

J is TRBJ2-7 and V is TRBV29-1; TCRdb's D call, TRBD1, is unchecked because there is no DNA. CDR3 length: 15 residues. Per the germline V gene, CDR1 is SQVTM and CDR2 is ANQGSEA. CDR3 sequence reads: CSVEDRTGGTYEQYF.

The gene calls are TRBV7-8 and TRBJ1-5. The CDR3 runs 16 residues. Germline loops: CDR1 SGHVS, CDR2 FQNEAQ. The CDR3 spells CASSSAPLGGNQPQHF.

This chain links TRBV6-2 or TRBV6-3 with TRBJ2-5; the D call from TCRdb, TRBD1, cannot be confirmed without DNA. The CDR3 totals 16 residues. Germline assignment: CDR1 MNHEY and CDR2 SVGEGT. The CDR3 region is CASSYGADRLGETQYF.

The V and J genes are TRBV6-2 or TRBV6-3 and TRBJ2-3. Germline V lookup: CDR1 MNHEY, CDR2 SVGEGT. The length of the CDR3 is 13 residues. CDR3 amino acids: CASSLLFSDTQYF.

The chain links TRBV10-2 to TRBJ1-1. This CDR3 region has 14 residues. Germline V gives CDR1 WSHSY, CDR2 SAAADI. The CDR3 is CASSESAVNTEAFF.

This chain links TRBV11-3 with TRBJ2-4; TCRdb designates TRBD1, a call that cannot be tested without DNA. This CDR3 has 16 amino acids. Looked up from germline, CDR1 is SGHNT and CDR2 is YENEEA. The CDR3: CSSSRTGEGTKNIQYF.

The V gene is TRBV7-9, the J gene TRBJ2-1; the D gene TCRdb calls, TRBD2, cannot be checked with no DNA. This CDR3 has 15 amino acids. Germline V gives CDR1 SEHNR, CDR2 FQNEAQ (reference sequence). The CDR3 sequence is CASSPSGGPTDEQFF. Full variable domain (rest looked up from reference TRBV7-9 and TRBJ2-1): DTGVSQNPRHKITKRGQNVTFRCDPISEHNRLYWYRQTLGQGPEFLTYFQNEAQLEKSRLLSDRFSAERPKGSFSTLEIQRTEQGDSAMYLCASSPSGGPTDEQFFGPGTRLTVL.

This sequence joins TRBV29-1 and TRBJ2-7; TCRdb indicates TRBD1, and absent DNA this call remains unverified. From germline, CDR1 is SQVTM and CDR2 ANQGSEA. The CDR3 has 13 amino acids. This CDR3 reads CSIRTVVSYEQYF.

The CDR3: CATRRDGPYEQYF. The gene calls are TRBV6-2 or TRBV6-3 and TRBJ2-7; TCRdb lists TRBD1, though no DNA is available to test this call. Per the germline V gene, CDR1 is MNHEY and CDR2 is SVGEGT. This CDR3 has 13 residues.

V usage is TRBV4-1 and J usage is TRBJ1-2. The CDR3 consists of 15 residues. From germline, CDR1 is MGHRA and CDR2 YSYEKL. CDR3 sequence: CASSQDLSGGYGYTF.

The chain links TRBV15 to TRBJ2-3; TCRdb selects TRBD1, and the lack of DNA leaves this call unchecked. Germline V gives CDR1 LNHNV, CDR2 YYDKDF (reference sequence). The CDR3 spans 18 residues. CDR3 amino acids: CATSSMKYRGLDTDTQYF.

This chain joins TRBV4-2 and TRBJ1-5; TCRdb lists TRBD1, though no DNA is available to test this call. The CDR3 consists of 12 residues. The V gene's germline CDR1 is LGHNA and CDR2 YNFKEQ. The CDR3 protein is CASAGLNQPQHF.

V usage is TRBV7-9 and J usage is TRBJ1-5. The CDR3 is 12 residues long. The V gene's germline CDR1 is SEHNR and CDR2 FQNEAQ (reference sequence). CDR3 amino acids: CASSPDGQPQHF.

V is TRBV29-1 and J is TRBJ2-3; with no DNA, the TCRdb D assignment of TRBD1 cannot be verified. The CDR3 length is 15 residues. CDR1 SQVTM and CDR2 ANQGSEA come from the germline V gene. The chain's CDR3 is CSVERQGGSTDTQYF.

This chain joins TRBV6-5 and TRBJ2-5; there is no DNA to check the TCRdb D call of TRBD2. Per germline, CDR1 MNHEY and CDR2 SVGAGI. This CDR3 has 15 amino acids. The CDR3 protein is CASRPDGGSTETQYF.

The chain combines TRBV21-1 with TRBJ1-1. TRBV21-1 represents a pseudogene. This CDR3 is 14 amino acids long. Here the CDR3 reads CASSKGSGYTEAFF.

V is TRBV6-2 or TRBV6-3 and J is TRBJ2-7; TCRdb designates TRBD1, a call that cannot be tested without DNA. CDR3 length: 17 residues. CDR1 is MNHEY and CDR2 is SVGEGT in the germline V gene. CDR3 sequence: CASTMTRDTTSNYEQYF.

This chain joins TRBV28 and TRBJ2-3; without DNA, the TCRdb call of TRBD1 cannot be checked. Germline V gene sequence: CDR1 MDHEN, CDR2 SYDVKM. This CDR3 spans 15 amino acids. This chain's CDR3 is CASSSGTGGWGTQYF. Combining the CDR3 with reference TRBV28 and TRBJ2-3 gives the whole variable domain DVKVTQSSRYLVKRTGEKVFLECVQDMDHENMFWYRQDPGLGLRLIYFSYDVKMKEKGDIPEGYSVSREKKERFSLILESASTNQTSMYLCASSSGTGGWGTQYFGPGTRLTVL.

CDR3 protein: CASRVGWGYEQYF. This chain connects TRBV2 to TRBJ2-7; there is no DNA to check the TCRdb D call of TRBD1. The CDR3 extends over 13 amino acids. CDR1 is SNHLY and CDR2 is FYNNEI in the germline V gene.

J is TRBJ2-5 and V is TRBV6-2 or TRBV6-3; there is no DNA to check the TCRdb D call of TRBD1. Germline lookup yields CDR1 MNHEY and CDR2 SVGEGT. The CDR3 loop spans 18 amino acids. The CDR3 loop is CASSYSTGVVIGRETQYF.